The rows below give T cell receptor beta chains drawn from one sample of a study of blood T cell repertoires in COVID-19. Here immunoSEQ multiplex PCR was the method, and the copy in TCRdb shows in-frame clones only, minus some. The sample holds about 75,000 clones, about 91% seen once. Sequences were obtained from peripheral blood. These receptors all come from a woman in her 70s with acute or convalescent COVID-19. Both conserved end residues are part of each CDR3. D genes are given only for firm matches. Not every row has a clone size; where given, it reads once, few, many or a size class.

>TRBV11-2|TRBJ2-7|NA|NA
TGTGCCAGCAGCTTAGCCGCAGGGGTACACGAGCAGTACTTC
CASSLAAGVHEQYF
>TRBV5-1|TRBJ2-2|NA|NA
TGCGCCAGCAGCTTCCAGGGGCTCACCGGGGAGCTGTTTTTT
CASSFQGLTGELFF
>TRBV7-8|TRBJ1-2|NA|TRBD1
TGTGCCAGCAGCGCCCGACAGGGGGCCAGCTATGGCTACACCTTC
CASSARQGASYGYTF
>TRBV19|TRBJ1-5|NA|TRBD1
TGTGCCACAGCACAGGGGGTCCGTAGCAATCAGCCCCAGCATTTT
CATAQGVRSNQPQHF
>TRBV7-2|TRBJ2-5|NA|NA
TGTGCCAGCACCCCAGGTCAGGGAAAAGAGACCCAGTACTTC
CASTPGQGKETQYF
>TRBV7-9|TRBJ2-1|NA|NA
TGTGCCAGCAGCTTACAGGGGGGTAGCCGCGATGAGCAGTTCTTC
CASSLQGGSRDEQFF
>TRBV6-5|TRBJ2-2|NA|NA
TGTGCCAGCACTAACACCGGGGAGCTGTTTTTT
CASTNTGELFF
>TRBV7-9|TRBJ1-1|NA|NA
TGTGCCAGCCACAACCCGAACACTGAAGCTTTCTTT
CASHNPNTEAFF
>TRBV7-9|TRBJ1-3|NA|NA
TGTGCCAGCAGCTTAAGCAGGTCTCGCTCTGGAAACACCATATATTTT
CASSLSRSRSGNTIYF
>TRBV28|TRBJ1-1|few|NA
TGTGCCAGCAGTTTGCAGGGCAACACTGAAGCTTTCTTT
CASSLQGNTEAFF
>TRBV5-5|TRBJ1-5|NA|NA
TGTGCCAGCAGCTTCACAGATAGCAATCAGCCCCAGCATTTT
CASSFTDSNQPQHF
>TRBV19|TRBJ1-1|NA|NA
TGTGCCAGTTCCGTAGGGGGTCCGGGCCTTGAAGCTTTCTTT
CASSVGGPGLEAFF
>TRBV19|TRBJ1-1|once|NA
TGTGCCAGTAGTGCCCTTTTCGGCACTGAAGCTTTCTTT
CASSALFGTEAFF
>TRBV11-2|TRBJ2-3|NA|TRBD2
TGTGCCAGCAGCGTTGCGGGAGGGCCAAGAGATACGCAGTATTTT
CASSVAGGPRDTQYF
>TRBV4-3|TRBJ2-1|NA|TRBD2
TGCGCCAGCAGCCCCCGGACTAGCGCCTACAATGAGCAGTTCTTC
CASSPRTSAYNEQFF
>TRBV29-1|TRBJ2-2|few|NA
TGCAGCGTCTCGTGGCTAGCGAACACCGGGGAGCTGTTTTTT
CSVSWLANTGELFF
>TRBV11-2|TRBJ1-1|NA|NA
TGTGCCAGCAGCTTAGATCGGGAGAGCACTGAAGCTTTCTTT
CASSLDRESTEAFF
>TRBV27|TRBJ2-7|NA|NA
TGTGCCAGCAGTTTTTATCAGGGATACGAGCAGTACTTC
CASSFYQGYEQYF
>TRBV14|TRBJ1-2|NA|NA
TGTGCCAGCAGCCAGGGGGCAGGGGACTATGGCTACACCTTC
CASSQGAGDYGYTF
>TRBV28|TRBJ2-1|NA|NA
TGTGCCAGCAGTTCAGCCTACAATGAGCAGTTCTTC
CASSSAYNEQFF
>TRBV11-2|TRBJ2-5|NA|NA
TGTGCCAGCAGCTTAGACTTCCAAGAGACCCAGTACTTC
CASSLDFQETQYF
>TRBV19|TRBJ1-2|NA|NA
TGTGCCAGTAGTCCCCGGGGGGGGCTGAACACCTTC
CASSPRGGLNTF
>TRBV18|TRBJ1-2|NA|NA
TGTGCCAGCTCACCTTGGGACACGGCTAGGGGCTACACCTTC
CASSPWDTARGYTF
>TRBV3-1/TRBV3-2|TRBJ2-1|NA|NA
TGTGCCAGCAGCCCGATCCCCGGGGGAAGGGCCTACAATGAGCAGTTCTTC
CASSPIPGGRAYNEQFF
>TRBV6-5|TRBJ2-5|few|NA
TGTGCCAGCAGAAAACAACCGACGGGCCAAGAGACCCAGTACTTC
CASRKQPTGQETQYF
>TRBV14|TRBJ2-3|NA|TRBD2
TGTGCCAGCAACCCTCAACCGGGACTAGCGGGCCCCCGGGCCCCCACAGATACGCAGTATTTT
CASNPQPGLAGPRAPTDTQYF
>TRBV30|TRBJ1-2|once|NA
TGTGCCTGGAGCGGGGGAGACTATGGCTACACCTTC
CAWSGGDYGYTF
>TRBV7-2|TRBJ2-1|NA|TRBD2
TGTGCCAGCAGCGTTACTAGCGGGCGATACAATGAGCAGTTCTTC
CASSVTSGRYNEQFF
>TRBV5-5|TRBJ1-1|NA|NA
TGTGCCAGCAGCTTTTCGGCCAGGGGCCAGAACACTGAAGCTTTCTTT
CASSFSARGQNTEAFF
>TRBV18|TRBJ2-1|NA|NA
TGTGCCAGCTCACCAGCCCGGGAGTGGGGTGAGCAGTTCTTC
CASSPAREWGEQFF
>TRBV27|TRBJ1-6|NA|TRBD1
TGTGCCAGCAGTTTAACTACAGGGGTGGGTTCACCCCTCCACTTT
CASSLTTGVGSPLHF
>TRBV3-1/TRBV3-2|TRBJ2-5|NA|TRBD1
TGTGCCAGCAGCCAAGTTTGGGCGACAGGGTCAGAGACCCAGTACTTC
CASSQVWATGSETQYF
>TRBV5-1|TRBJ2-1|NA|NA
TGCGCCAGCAGCTTTTCGGACGGAGGTCCCTACAATGAGCAGTTCTTC
CASSFSDGGPYNEQFF
>TRBV11-2|TRBJ2-5|NA|TRBD1
TGTGCCAGCAGCGTAGACAGGGTGGGGTCCGAGACCCAGTACTTC
CASSVDRVGSETQYF
>TRBV25-1|TRBJ2-2|NA|NA
TGTGCCAGCAGTGAATCTGGGGCAGGGCATACCGGGGAGCTGTTTTTT
CASSESGAGHTGELFF
>TRBV21-1|TRBJ2-5|once|NA
TGTGCCAGCAGCAAAGAGGGTGGGCAGGGGCGGTGTCGAGAGACCCAGTACTTC
CASSKEGGQGRCRETQYF
>TRBV5-4|TRBJ1-1|once|NA
TGTGCCAGCAGTCAGACAGCTAACACTGAAGCTTTCTTT
CASSQTANTEAFF
>TRBV5-1|TRBJ2-5|NA|TRBD1
TGCGCCAGCAGTCAAGCGACAGGGTCAGAGACCCAGTACTTC
CASSQATGSETQYF
>TRBV7-3|TRBJ2-5|once|TRBD1
TGTGCCAGCAGCTTAATCGGGCAGGGGGAAGAGACCCAGTACTTC
CASSLIGQGEETQYF
>TRBV6-5|TRBJ1-1|NA|TRBD1
TGTGCCAGCCTCAGGGACAGGGGGATGAACACTGAAGCTTTCTTT
CASLRDRGMNTEAFF
>TRBV6-5|TRBJ2-2|once|NA
TGTGCCAGCAGTTCGCGATCGGAGCTGTTTTTT
CASSSRSELFF
>TRBV28|TRBJ2-1|NA|TRBD2
TGTGCCAGCAGTTTAGGCGCGGGACTAGGGATCGATGAGCAGTTCTTC
CASSLGAGLGIDEQFF
>TRBV30|TRBJ1-5|NA|TRBD1
TGTGCCTGGAGTCTGGGACAGGGACAGCCCCAGCATTTT
CAWSLGQGQPQHF
>TRBV7-2|TRBJ2-1|NA|NA
TGTGCCAGCAGCTTTGCCGGGACTTCCTCCTACAATGAGCAGTTCTTC
CASSFAGTSSYNEQFF
>TRBV7-9|TRBJ2-1|NA|TRBD2
TGTGCCAGCAGCTCATCCGGGACTAGCGGGGGTTATCCCAATGAGCAGTTCTTC
CASSSSGTSGGYPNEQFF
>TRBV18|TRBJ1-1|NA|TRBD1
TGTGCCAGCTCACCCAATGACAGGGTAGGTCGAGCTGAAGCTTTCTTT
CASSPNDRVGRAEAFF